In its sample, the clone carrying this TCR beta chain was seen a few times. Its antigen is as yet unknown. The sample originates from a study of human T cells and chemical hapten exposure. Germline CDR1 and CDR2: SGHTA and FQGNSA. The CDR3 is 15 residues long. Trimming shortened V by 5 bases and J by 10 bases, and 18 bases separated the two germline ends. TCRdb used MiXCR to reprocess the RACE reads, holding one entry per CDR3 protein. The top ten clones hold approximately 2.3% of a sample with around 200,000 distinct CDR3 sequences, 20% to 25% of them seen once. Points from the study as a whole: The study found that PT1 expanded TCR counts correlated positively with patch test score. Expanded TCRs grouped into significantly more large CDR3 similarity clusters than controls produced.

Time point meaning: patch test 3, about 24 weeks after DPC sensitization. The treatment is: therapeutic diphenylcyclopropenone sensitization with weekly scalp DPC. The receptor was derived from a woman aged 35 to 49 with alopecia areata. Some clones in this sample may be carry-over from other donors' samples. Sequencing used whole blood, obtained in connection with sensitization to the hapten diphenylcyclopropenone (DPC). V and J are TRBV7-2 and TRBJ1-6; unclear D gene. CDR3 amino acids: CASSLNWNDGSPLHF. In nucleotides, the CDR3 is TGTGCCAGCAGCCTTAATTGGAACGACGGATCACCCCTCCACTTT.